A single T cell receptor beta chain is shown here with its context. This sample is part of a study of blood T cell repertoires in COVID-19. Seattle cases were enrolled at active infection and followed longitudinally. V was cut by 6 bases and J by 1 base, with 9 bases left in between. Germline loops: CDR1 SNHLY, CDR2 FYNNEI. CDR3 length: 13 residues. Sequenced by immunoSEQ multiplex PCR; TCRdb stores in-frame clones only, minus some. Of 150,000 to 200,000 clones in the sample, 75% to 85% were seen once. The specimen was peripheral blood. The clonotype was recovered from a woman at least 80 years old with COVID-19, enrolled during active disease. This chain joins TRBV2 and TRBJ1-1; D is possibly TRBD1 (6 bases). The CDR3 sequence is CASRVDRNTEAFF. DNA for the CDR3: TGTGCCAGCAGGGTGGACAGGAACACTGAAGCTTTCTTT.